This T cell receptor beta chain was identified during a study of identical twins. Notes on the study in general: Invariant populations such as MAIT and iNKT cells could partly muddle zero-insertion analyses. Out-of-frame TCR alpha sharing in monozygotic twins exceeded recombination model predictions.

MiXCR, run by TCRdb on the 5' RACE reads, gives a single entry per CDR3 protein. Of 500,000 or so distinct CDR3 sequences listed, 22% were seen once; the top ten hold around 0.9%. As regards this clonotype: Its antigen is unidentified.

This sample also belongs to another study, concerning T cells expressing NK-cell markers. This second report adds: Similarly, these clonotypes led the CD3+CD56-NKG2C+ fraction as well in a handful of donors.

This receptor was taken from a woman aged 18-35 years in good health. Sequencing was performed on CD4+ T cells sorted from blood.

For the CDR3, the DNA is TGTGCCAGCAGCCTAAGCCGCCCCCGACTAGCGGGATACTACGAGCAGTACTTC. This codes for CASSLSRPRLAGYYEQYF. The chain links TRBV11-2 to TRBJ2-7; 11 nucleotides align to TRBD2. The CDR3 runs 18 residues. Germline V lookup: CDR1 SGHAT, CDR2 FQNNGV. V shed 5 bases and J 3 bases; nucleotides not matched to a gene: 15.